This TCR beta chain appears in the sequencing data of a study of CXCR3-negative and CXCR3-positive naive CD8 T cells. Whole-study findings and limits: Researchers reported similar TRBV-TRBJ usage in naive CXCR3-negative and CXCR3-positive cells, though memory differed. Relative to CXCR3-negative naive cells, CXCR3-positive naive cells had more hydrophobic TRB CDR3s. Most assays used freshly isolated PBMCs, as cryopreservation partially reduced CXCR3.

Using triplicate sorts, roughly 300,000 cells were collected each time from every CD8+ T cell subset. UMI-tagged TRB cDNA libraries were built via 5' RACE. TCRdb reworked the 5' RACE reads into one entry per CDR3 protein, no DNA. This sample's clone table lists 100,000 to 150,000 distinct CDR3 sequences. Concerning this clonotype itself: Its antigen is still unknown.

The CDR3 loop spans 12 amino acids. This receptor was identified in a human donor in good health. Some clones in this sample may be carry-over from other donors' samples. The chain combines TRBV12-3 or TRBV12-4 with TRBJ2-7; TCRdb calls TRBD1, which cannot be checked without DNA. Sequencing was done on a sample of naive CXCR3- CD8+ T cells from blood. As to subset: CD45RO-CCR7+CD27+CD95- naive CD8+ T cells lacking CXCR3 (TNR3-). The CDR3 loop is CASSHGPPEQYF.